The 6 T cell receptor beta chains reported below all come from one sample, sequenced in a study of cytomegalovirus exposure and HLA in healthy donors. The PCR contained 60 Vbeta and 13 Jbeta primers. Assay: immunoSEQ multiplex PCR; the TCRdb copy retains only in-frame clones and omits some. The sample holds fewer than 40,000 clones; just over 85% are singletons and the top ten take over 10%. Sequenced material: PBMCs. All receptors derive from a woman between 35 and 50 years old in good health and CMV-seropositive.

The chain joins TRBV6-5 to TRBJ1-5, with D possibly matching TRBD1 (5 bases). V gave up 2 bases and J gave up 0 bases, with 8 bases separating them. This CDR3 has 15 residues. Germline V gene sequence: CDR1 MNHEY, CDR2 SVGAGI. The CDR3 region is CASSYGGGSNQPQHF. The CDR3 coding sequence is TGTGCCAGCAGTTACGGGGGGGGTAGCAATCAGCCCCAGCATTTT.

This clone was seen more than once but under ten times. The chain recombines TRBV4-3 with TRBJ1-4; 9 bases are a match to TRBD1. With 2 bases clipped from V and 8 bases from J, the junction kept 12 bases outside the gene matches. The CDR3 is 17 amino acids. Germline CDR1 and CDR2: LGHNA and YSLEER. The CDR3, as DNA: TGCGCCAGCAGCCAACGTCTCTTACAGGGGGCGCGAGAAAAACTGTTTTTT. It is translated as CASSQRLLQGAREKLFF.

The chain couples TRBV28 to TRBJ1-2; D is possibly TRBD1 (6 bases). There are 16 residues in the CDR3. From germline, CDR1 is MDHEN and CDR2 SYDVKM. V lost 1 base and J lost 2, with 14 bases in between. The CDR3 bases are TGTGCCAGCAGTTTATTGCGGGGGGCAAGGAACTATGGCTACACCTTC. Translating gives CASSLLRGARNYGYTF.

CDR3 sequence: CASSKWGEGVTAEQYF. The CDR3 nucleotides read TGTGCCAGCAGCAAATGGGGGGAGGGGGTAACCGCCGAGCAGTACTTC. The chain joins TRBV21-1 to TRBJ2-7; the listed D gene, TRBD2, was not tested against the DNA. TRBV21-1 is a pseudogene locus. The CDR3 is 16 residues long.

As to this clone: Different DNA sequences within this sample yield the same CDR3. The genes are TRBV5-1 and TRBJ1-1, with D uncertain. The CDR3 is 12 amino acids. Germline assignment: CDR1 SGHRS and CDR2 YFSETQ. V was clipped by 0 bases and J by 6 bases, with 6 bases between them. In DNA, the CDR3 is TGCGCCAGCAGCTTGGCGGGATCTGAAGCTTTCTTT. It codes for CASSLAGSEAFF.

This clone was detected once. The rearrangement uses TRBV25-1 and TRBJ2-2; 7 bases line up with TRBD1. Germline CDR1 reads MGHDK; CDR2 reads SYGVNS. V was clipped by 1 base and J by 4 bases; unmatched bases: 3. This CDR3 has 15 amino acids. The CDR3 here is CASSESDRATGELFF. The DNA for the CDR3 is TGTGCCAGCAGTGAATCTGACAGGGCCACCGGGGAGCTGTTTTTT.